The T cell receptor (beta chain) under discussion was sequenced for a study of blood T cell repertoires in COVID-19. The ends lost 9 bases at V and 5 bases at J; junction bases unmatched: 16. This CDR3 comprises 16 residues. Per germline, CDR1 LNHDA and CDR2 SQIVND (reference sequence). This clone was observed a handful of times. Original analysis: Amplification of reference gene primers provided the estimated nucleated cell counts. This table comes from immunoSEQ multiplex PCR, and its TCRdb copy is limited to in-frame clones, with some not included. V and J calls and clone size come straight from that table; D and trimming were deduced from the DNA. The sample contains fewer than 150,000 clones, more than 70% of which appear only once.

The rearrangement uses TRBV19 and TRBJ1-1; 9 nucleotides agree with TRBD1. The sample consisted of peripheral blood. The source is a human donor in a cohort sampled during active COVID-19. The CDR3: CASCRFRTGVMTEAFF. The CDR3 nucleotides are TGTGCCAGCTGTAGATTTCGGACAGGGGTAATGACTGAAGCTTTCTTT.